Below are 22 T cell receptor beta chains sequenced from a single sample in a study of T cell repertoires in cytomegalovirus infection. MiXCR, run by TCRdb on the reads, gives a single entry per CDR3 protein. The sample consists of some 130,000 distinct CDR3 sequences, more than 25% of them appearing once. No antigen has been identified for these receptors. Here the sequenced sample was CD8+ T cells from cultured PBMCs, taken from culture after CMV antigen stimulation. Every receptor here comes from a human donor in good health (CMV status not recorded). Some clones in this sample may be carry-over from other donors' samples.

This clonotype has at least ten counts. The CDR3 coding sequence is TGTGCCAGCAGCCCAAGCGGCGGGTATATACAAGAGACCCAGTACTTC. Protein sequence: CASSPSGGYIQETQYF. The genes are TRBV7-2 and TRBJ2-5; maybe TRBD2 (5 bases). From germline, CDR1 is SGHTA and CDR2 FQGNSA. The CDR3 covers 16 residues. V was pared by 5 bases and J by 2 bases, with 18 bases between.

This clonotype occurred a few times. This chain links TRBV7-7 with TRBJ2-5; possibly TRBD1 for D (5 bases). CDR1 SSHAT and CDR2 FNYEAQ come from the germline V gene (reference sequence). Deletions cut 5 bases from V and 2 bases from J, with 12 bases between. This CDR3 has 14 amino acids. The CDR3 here is CASSPPTGQETQYF. For the CDR3, the DNA is TGTGCCAGCAGCCCTCCCACAGGACAAGAGACCCAGTACTTC.

The genes are TRBV4-1 and TRBJ1-2; 8 nucleotides align to TRBD1. After removal of 3 bases from V and 7 bases from J, the junction contained 4 bases not matched to a gene. CDR3 length: 13 residues. Looked up from germline, CDR1 is MGHRA and CDR2 is YSYEKL. Written as DNA, the CDR3 is TGCGCCAGCAGCCATCAGGGGGCTCCTGGCTACACCTTC. It codes for CASSHQGAPGYTF.

The chain couples TRBV5-6 to TRBJ1-1; no clear D gene. In germline, CDR1 is SGHDT, CDR2 YYEEEE. The V end lost 1 base, the J end lost 1 base, and 5 bases lay between the germline ends. CDR3 size: 13 residues. The CDR3 sequence: CASSLLPNTEAFF. In DNA form, the CDR3 reads TGTGCCAGCAGCTTGCTTCCGAACACTGAAGCTTTCTTT.

As concerns this clonotype: A much larger clone is a single base away; this may be a read error. The chain joins TRBV2 to TRBJ2-7; TRBD2 matches at 13 bases. CDR3 size: 15 residues. Trimming took 2 bases from V and 6 from J; bases not matched to a gene: 4. Germline V gives CDR1 SNHLY, CDR2 FYNNEI. The CDR3 coding sequence is TGTGCCAGCAGTGAACGAGGACTAGCGGGGGCCGAGCAGTACTTC. This sequence encodes CASSERGLAGAEQYF.

This clonotype has a handful of counts. This chain uses TRBV19 with TRBJ2-2; D not certain. V gave up 6 bases and J gave up 3 bases, with 8 bases separating them. This CDR3 has 13 residues. Looked up from germline, CDR1 is LNHDA and CDR2 is SQIVND (reference sequence). CDR3 sequence (DNA): TGTGCCAGTAGCGAGACCTACACCGGGGAGCTGTTTTTT. Amino acid sequence: CASSETYTGELFF.

This clonotype was counted many times. The chain is built from TRBV12-3 or TRBV12-4 and TRBJ2-1, with D possibly TRBD2 on 6 matching bases. The CDR3 is 12 amino acids. V dropped 6 bases and J dropped 7 bases, with 10 bases sitting between them. The CDR3 sequence is CASRGGLNEQFF. CDR3 DNA: TGTGCCAGCAGGGGGGGACTGAATGAGCAGTTCTTC.

This clonotype has ten or more counts. V usage is TRBV4-2 and J usage is TRBJ2-2; 8 positions match TRBD2. The germline V gene encodes CDR1 LGHNA and CDR2 YNFKEQ. The J segment lost 5 bases and the V segment lost 2 bases, leaving 7 bases of the junction unmatched. The CDR3 runs 16 residues. CDR3 in amino acids: CASSQPGGAGTGELFF. Written as DNA, the CDR3 is TGTGCCAGCAGCCAACCCGGGGGGGCGGGGACCGGGGAGCTGTTTTTT.

The rearrangement joins TRBV19 to TRBJ1-2, with a tentative D call TRBD1 (5 bases). There are 17 residues in the CDR3. Germline CDR1 and CDR2: LNHDA and SQIVND (reference sequence). V lost 1 base to trimming and J lost 4 bases, with 19 bases between them. The chain's CDR3 is CASSIVLRDGPFYGYTF. Written as DNA, the CDR3 is TGTGCCAGTAGTATAGTACTACGGGACGGACCTTTCTATGGCTACACCTTC.

J is TRBJ1-1 and V is TRBV7-8; no reliable D call. Trimming removed 8 bases at V and 4 bases at J, with 8 bases between. The CDR3 covers 11 residues. CDR1 SGHVS and CDR2 FQNEAQ come from the germline V gene. CDR3 in DNA: TGTGCCAGCGAAGAGGGCACTGAAGCTTTCTTT. Its protein product is CASEEGTEAFF.

This chain's CDR3 is CASSWGTGMGEQYF. The CDR3 nucleotides read TGTGCCAGCAGCTGGGGGACAGGGATGGGGGAGCAGTACTTC. The chain is built from TRBV11-3 and TRBJ2-7; TRBD1 agrees at 9 bases. Germline V gene data show CDR1 as SGHNT and CDR2 as YENEEA. This CDR3 is 14 amino acids long. Unmatched junction bases numbered 8, after V lost 4 bases and J lost 7 bases.

A note on this clonotype: This sequence may be a read error, since a much larger clone differs from it by one base. This chain connects TRBV12-3 or TRBV12-4 to TRBJ2-1; D unresolved. The CDR3 sequence is 13 residues long. CDR3: CASSPAGPNEQCF. The CDR3 DNA follows: TGTGCCAGCAGCCCCGCTGGACCCAATGAGCAGTGCTTC.

This clonotype was counted only a few times. The CDR3 is CASSELGQFSNQPQHF. The CDR3 bases are TGTGCCAGCAGTGAACTGGGGCAGTTTAGCAATCAGCCCCAGCATTTT. The chain joins TRBV6-1 to TRBJ1-5; D is perhaps TRBD1 (5 bases). Germline values: CDR1 MNHNS, CDR2 SASEGT. With 2 bases removed from V and 0 bases from J, the gap between germline ends came to 11 bases. The CDR3 has 16 residues.

This clonotype was seen at least ten times. This chain joins TRBV7-8 and TRBJ2-5, with D tentatively TRBD2 (6 bases). The CDR3 has 14 residues. The germline CDR1 and CDR2 sequences are SGHVS and FQNEAQ. Trimming pared 1 base from V and 1 base from J, leaving 7 bases between. CDR3 residues: CASSLGGGQETQYF. CDR3 nucleotides: TGTGCCAGCAGCTTAGGGGGAGGCCAAGAGACCCAGTACTTC.

This clonotype was counted ten times or more. V usage is TRBV7-9 and J usage is TRBJ2-7, with TRBD2 matching over 8 bases. The CDR3 has 13 residues. The germline V gene encodes CDR1 SEHNR and CDR2 FQNEAQ (reference sequence). The J segment lost 3 bases and the V segment lost 5 bases, leaving 3 bases of the junction unmatched. CDR3 protein: CASSLTSGYEQYF. The CDR3, as DNA: TGTGCCAGCAGCCTAACTAGCGGCTACGAGCAGTACTTC.

The chain recombines TRBV7-9 with TRBJ1-4; unclear D gene. Trimming took off 3 bases at V and 2 bases at J, with 7 bases between the two ends. The length of the CDR3 is 14 residues. Germline V gene lookup returns CDR1 SEHNR and CDR2 FQNEAQ (reference sequence). In DNA, the CDR3 is TGTGCCAGCAGCTTTAGGCAGACTAATGAAAAACTGTTTTTT. The encoded protein is CASSFRQTNEKLFF.

This clonotype appeared many times. The V call is TRBV12-3 or TRBV12-4, the J call TRBJ1-5; 11 positions match TRBD1. CDR3 length equals 15 residues. J was trimmed by 6 bases and V by 5 bases; bases with no gene match: 6. DNA of the CDR3: TGTGCCAGCAGTCCCGGGACAGGGGGAGGTCAGCCCCAGCATTTT. It is translated as CASSPGTGGGQPQHF.

This chain joins TRBV20-1 and TRBJ2-7, with 8 bases aligning to TRBD2. This CDR3 is built from 14 residues. V shed 0 bases, J shed 4 bases, and the junction held 5 bases outside the gene matches. Germline V CDR1 and CDR2: DFQATT, SNEGSKA (reference sequence). The chain's CDR3 is CSARDRGGRYEQYF. CDR3 DNA sequence: TGCAGTGCTAGAGATCGGGGGGGGCGATACGAGCAGTACTTC.

In its sample, this clonotype was seen a few times. J is TRBJ2-2 and V is TRBV7-9, with a tentative D call TRBD2 (5 bases). V lost 10 bases and J lost 1, with 13 bases in between. Germline assignment: CDR1 SEHNR and CDR2 FQNEAQ (reference sequence). This CDR3 region has 14 residues. CDR3 DNA sequence: TGTGCCACCCTAGCCGTGGAGAACACCGGGGAGCTGTTTTTT. Its protein product is CATLAVENTGELFF.

The gene calls are TRBV27 and TRBJ1-1; no definite D call. The CDR3 contains 13 residues. V was clipped by 5 bases and J by 3 bases, with 10 bases between them. CDR1 and CDR2 (germline): MNHEY, SMNVEV (reference sequence). In DNA, the CDR3 is TGTGCCAGCAGTCCCCGGTGGGACACTGAAGCTTTCTTT. It is translated as CASSPRWDTEAFF.

This sequence joins TRBV19 and TRBJ1-1; 9 bases line up with TRBD1. The germline CDR1 and CDR2 sequences are LNHDA and SQIVND (reference sequence). The V and J ends lost 3 bases and 1 base, in that order; junction bases with no gene match: 3. The CDR3 is 15 residues long. CDR3 protein: CASSITGGQNTEAFF. CDR3 DNA: TGTGCCAGTAGTATCACAGGGGGCCAGAACACTGAAGCTTTCTTT.

The chain recombines TRBV2 with TRBJ1-2, with 7 bases identical to TRBD1. Germline trimming cut 2 bases from V and 8 bases from J; bases unmatched to any gene: 17. CDR1 is SNHLY and CDR2 is FYNNEI in the germline V gene. This CDR3 region has 17 residues. CDR3: CASSEYEVRGQPTGYTF. The CDR3 DNA is TGTGCCAGCAGTGAATATGAAGTCCGGGGACAGCCTACCGGCTACACCTTC.